The 23 T cell receptor beta chains reported below all come from one sample, sequenced in a study of CDR3 diversity in severe acne. TCRdb used MiXCR to reprocess the PCR reads, holding one entry per CDR3 protein. This sample yields approximately 97,000 distinct CDR3 sequences, of which roughly 51% are seen a single time; 12% belongs to the top ten. Sequenced material: blood. These TCRs come from a male donor with acne.

This clonotype was observed at least ten times. This sequence joins TRBV28 and TRBJ2-7; a possible D gene is TRBD1 (5 bases). With 7 bases removed from V and 3 bases from J, the gap between germline ends came to 7 bases. The germline CDR1 and CDR2 sequences are MDHEN and SYDVKM. This CDR3 spans 11 amino acids. Here the CDR3 DNA reads TGTGCCAGCAAGACAGACTACGAGCAGTACTTC. Protein product: CASKTDYEQYF.

For this clonotype: A read error may be the cause here, since a much bigger clone is one base away. V gene TRBV2 combines with J gene TRBJ2-5; 9 bases align to TRBD2. The CDR3 is 14 amino acids. CDR1 SNHLY and CDR2 FYNNEI come from the germline V gene. In DNA form, the CDR3 reads TGTGTCAGCAATATTGTGCGGGAGGGGGAGGCCCAGTACTTC. Residues: CVSNIVREGEAQYF.

The chain couples TRBV7-2 to TRBJ2-7; 9 bases line up with TRBD1. The germline V gene has CDR1 SGHTA and CDR2 FQGNSA. The CDR3 loop spans 15 amino acids. The V and J ends lost 0 bases and 3 bases, in that order; junction bases with no gene match: 3. This chain's CDR3 is CASSLAGTGIYEQYF. The CDR3 DNA reads TGTGCCAGCAGCTTAGCCGGGACAGGGATCTACGAGCAGTACTTC.

This clonotype was found many times. The chain couples TRBV19 to TRBJ1-5; TRBD1 matches at 7 bases. After removal of 4 bases from V and 5 bases from J, the junction contained 8 bases not matched to a gene. The CDR3 is made up of 15 amino acids. Germline loops: CDR1 LNHDA, CDR2 SQIVND (reference sequence). CDR3 residues: CASSNSGGRHQPQHF. The CDR3 bases are TGTGCCAGTAGTAACTCAGGGGGACGGCATCAGCCCCAGCATTTT.

This clonotype has a count of ten or more. This sequence joins TRBV4-2 and TRBJ2-7; 7 bases are shared with TRBD1. The germline V gene has CDR1 LGHNA and CDR2 YNFKEQ. The CDR3 is 14 residues long. With V trimmed by 0 bases and J by 6 bases, 5 bases remained unmatched. CDR3 coding DNA: TGTGCCAGCAGCCAAGAGGATAGGGGGCGCGAGCAGTACTTC. Residues: CASSQEDRGREQYF.

As regards this clonotype: Relative to the germline gene, one junction end is altered; a read error may explain this. The chain has TRBV7-3 and TRBJ2-7; TRBD1 might be the D (5 bases). Looked up from germline, CDR1 is SGHTA and CDR2 is FQGTGA. The CDR3 loop spans 16 amino acids. CDR3 sequence: CASSPTSSGMFYEQYF. The CDR3 DNA sequence: TGTGCTAGCAGCCCTACGTCATCAGGGATGTTCTACGAGCAGTACTTC.

In its sample, this clonotype was seen many times. CDR3 region: CASSLTPSYEQYF. The CDR3 DNA reads TGTGCCAGCAGCTTAACCCCCTCTTACGAGCAGTACTTC. V usage is TRBV7-3 and J usage is TRBJ2-7; D remains ambiguous. The CDR3 has 13 amino acids. V lost 0 bases and J 4 bases, leaving 7 bases between the germline ends. In germline, CDR1 is SGHTA, CDR2 FQGTGA.

V and J are TRBV12-3 or TRBV12-4 and TRBJ2-7, with D possibly TRBD1 on 6 matching bases. The CDR3 length is 13 residues. V lost 5 bases to trimming and J lost 3 bases, with 11 bases between them. The DNA of the CDR3 is TGTGCCAGCAGTCTCCGGACAGTCTACGAGCAGTACTTC. Its protein is CASSLRTVYEQYF.

This clonotype was seen a single time. The CDR3 nucleotides read TGTGCCAGCGGCCAAGAGGGGACCAGGAACGAGCAGTACTTC. It codes for CASGQEGTRNEQYF. The chain joins TRBV2 to TRBJ2-7, with D perhaps being TRBD1 or TRBD2 (5 bases each). Germline lookup yields CDR1 SNHLY and CDR2 FYNNEI. The CDR3 is made up of 14 amino acids. Between the trimmed V and J ends, which lost 8 bases and 5 bases, there was a span of 19 bases.

As to this clonotype: This could be a read error, since a much larger clone is one nucleotide away. J is TRBJ2-3 and V is TRBV6-4; TRBD1 is a possible D gene (5 bases). Germline V gene lookup returns CDR1 MRHNA and CDR2 SNTAGT. This CDR3 is built from 14 residues. DNA for the CDR3: TGTGCCGGCAGTGAAGGGGCGGACACAGATACGCAGTATTTT. This translates into CAGSEGADTDTQYF.

Ten or more counts support this clonotype. V is TRBV6-5 and J is TRBJ2-2; 7 bases are shared with TRBD2. There are 14 residues in the CDR3. Germline CDR1 MNHEY, CDR2 SVGAGI. V was pared by 4 bases and J by 7 bases, with 6 bases of the junction left unmatched. The CDR3 DNA sequence: TGTGCCAGCAGTTTCCTCCCTAGCGGCGGGGAGCTGTTTTTT. Amino acids: CASSFLPSGGELFF.

A few counts support this clonotype. This sequence joins TRBV10-3 and TRBJ2-7; no firm D call. CDR1 and CDR2 (germline): ENHRY, SYGVKD. The CDR3 is 18 residues long. Trimming took off 0 bases at V and 9 bases at J, with 27 bases between the two ends. CDR3 in amino acids: CAISESHKVGSYEFGQYF. CDR3 nucleotides: TGTGCCATCAGTGAGTCACACAAGGTCGGCTCCTACGAGTTTGGGCAGTACTTC.

The chain uses TRBV2 and TRBJ2-1; D possibly corresponds to TRBD1 (6 bases). Trimming took off 7 bases at V and 9 bases at J, with 16 bases between the two ends. This CDR3 has 13 residues. Germline V gene sequence: CDR1 SNHLY, CDR2 FYNNEI. The CDR3 is CASKGWTVGEQFF. The CDR3 nucleotides read TGTGCCAGCAAGGGGTGGACAGTGGGTGAGCAGTTCTTC. Using reference TRBV2 and TRBJ2-1 for the parts outside the CDR3, the full variable domain is EPEVTQTPSHQVTQMGQEVILRCVPISNHLYFYWYRQILGQKVEFLVSFYNNEISEKSEIFDDQFSVERPDGSNFTLKIRSTKLEDSAMYFCASKGWTVGEQFFGPGTRLTVL.

CDR3 sequence (DNA): TGTGCCAGCCAGGACACAGGAGGGGTGACCCAGTACTTC. Protein: CASQDTGGVTQYF. The V gene is TRBV6-6, the J gene TRBJ2-5; possible D gene TRBD2, 6 bases. V was clipped by 8 bases and J by 7 bases, with 17 bases between them. CDR1 and CDR2 from the germline V gene are MNHNY and SVGAGI (reference sequence). This CDR3 has 13 residues.

Note on this clonotype: One end of the junction varies from germline; a read error may be responsible. CDR3 sequence: CARSQQGMGSYNEQFF. The CDR3 region has the DNA TGCGCCCGCAGCCAACAGGGAATGGGCTCCTACAATGAGCAGTTCTTC. V usage is TRBV4-1 and J usage is TRBJ2-1; D is perhaps TRBD1 (6 bases). Germline V gene data show CDR1 as MGHRA and CDR2 as YSYEKL. CDR3 size: 16 residues.

This clonotype was counted only a few times. The rearrangement uses TRBV28 and TRBJ1-5, with 8 nucleotides matching TRBD1. The CDR3 is 14 residues long. Germline V CDR1 and CDR2: MDHEN, SYDVKM. Trimming took 2 bases from V and 7 from J; bases not matched to a gene: 4. The CDR3 here is CASSLDRGGQPQHF. CDR3 DNA sequence: TGTGCCAGCAGTTTAGACAGGGGAGGGCAGCCCCAGCATTTT.

The rearrangement joins TRBV20-1 to TRBJ2-2; tentative D call: TRBD2 (5 bases). CDR3 length equals 16 residues. With 6 bases removed from V and 7 bases from J, the gap between germline ends came to 24 bases. CDR1 and CDR2 from the germline V gene are DFQATT and SNEGSKA (reference sequence). This CDR3 reads CSAPRPRGSYGGELFF. In DNA form, the CDR3 reads TGCAGTGCCCCACGGCCCCGGGGTTCCTATGGCGGGGAGCTGTTTTTT.

This clonotype has only a few counts. The V and J genes are TRBV5-8 and TRBJ2-6; unclear D gene. Germline V gene lookup returns CDR1 SGHTS and CDR2 YDEGEE. The CDR3 consists of 14 residues. Deletions cut 3 bases from V and 3 bases from J, with 7 bases between. CDR3 nucleotides: TGTGCCAGCAGCTCGACAAATGGGGCCAACGTCCTGACTTTC. Translating it yields CASSSTNGANVLTF.

The gene calls are TRBV10-3 and TRBJ1-2, with 10 bases fitting TRBD1. The CDR3 consists of 16 residues. The V segment lost 0 bases and the J segment 3 bases; nucleotides outside the gene matches: 4. Germline values: CDR1 ENHRY, CDR2 SYGVKD. The CDR3 is CAISESRQGADYGYTF. The CDR3 coding sequence is TGTGCCATCAGTGAGTCGAGACAGGGGGCTGACTATGGCTACACCTTC.

By share, this clonotype counts as medium-sized (0.01 to 0.1%). The V gene is TRBV20-1, the J gene TRBJ1-1; D may be TRBD1 (5 bases). This CDR3 comprises 13 residues. Germline CDR1 is DFQATT and CDR2 is SNEGSKA (reference sequence). Trimming took off 5 bases at V and 3 bases at J, with 13 bases between the two ends. The CDR3 DNA sequence: TGCAGTGCTCTCGGGGCTTGGGACACTGAAGCTTTCTTT. Translating gives CSALGAWDTEAFF.

The genes are TRBV12-3 or TRBV12-4 and TRBJ1-1, with 11 bases that match TRBD1. The trim removed 7 bases at V and 11 bases at J, leaving 9 bases unmatched. This CDR3 is 13 amino acids long. The CDR3 DNA reads as TGTGCCAGCATTCAAGGACAGGGGGCGAGGGCTTTCTTT. Encoded protein: CASIQGQGARAFF.

The gene calls are TRBV20-1 and TRBJ1-5; TRBD1 might be the D (6 bases). CDR3 size: 12 residues. V was clipped by 0 bases and J by 6 bases, with 6 bases between them. CDR1 is DFQATT and CDR2 is SNEGSKA in the germline V gene (reference sequence). The CDR3 DNA sequence: TGCAGTGCTAGAGACAGGGGTCAGCCCCAGCATTTT. Its translation: CSARDRGQPQHF.

This clonotype was detected only once. The junction does not match germline at one end; this may be a read error. V and J are TRBV5-1 and TRBJ1-3; a possible D gene is TRBD1 (6 bases). The CDR3 covers 17 residues. Per the germline V gene, CDR1 is SGHRS and CDR2 is YFSETQ. The DNA for the CDR3 is TGTGCCACTTCTACCACCTTGGACAGCCACTCTGGAAACACCATATATTTT. Translated, it gives CATSTTLDSHSGNTIYF. The variable domain in full, completed from reference TRBV5-1 and TRBJ1-3, reads KAGVTQTPRYLIKTRGQQVTLSCSPISGHRSVSWYQQTPGQGLQFLFEYFSETQRNKGNFPGRFSGRQFSNSRSEMNVSTLELGDSALYLCATSTTLDSHSGNTIYFGEGSWLTVV.